The T cell receptor beta chain under discussion was sequenced for a study of OX40 agonist ivuxolimab in advanced cancers. Across the whole study: An anti-OX40 (CD134) antibody with agonistic activity, ivuxolimab, was administered to patients. Ivuxolimab was administered intravenously to patients at 0.01 to 10 mg/kg every 2 weeks. In three patients, partial responses were observed, one with hepatocellular carcinoma and two with cutaneous melanoma.

Only in-frame clones appear in the TCRdb table, and some are missing; sequencing was by immunoSEQ multiplex PCR. The profile shows tens of thousands of clones, around 89% of them singletons. The germline V gene encodes CDR1 SGHAT and CDR2 FQNNGV. V lost 1 base, J lost 3 bases, and 11 bases lay in between. The CDR3 spans 15 residues. The rearrangement links TRBV11-2 to TRBJ2-3, with D uncertain. The source is an adult with an advanced solid tumor such as melanoma, head and neck, liver or kidney cancer. Sequencing was performed on CD4+ or CD8+ T cells sorted from blood, taken in a trial of the OX40 agonist ivuxolimab. The DNA for the CDR3 is TGTGCCAGCAGCTTAGTTGCGTCCTTAACAGATACGCAGTATTTT. It encodes CASSLVASLTDTQYF.